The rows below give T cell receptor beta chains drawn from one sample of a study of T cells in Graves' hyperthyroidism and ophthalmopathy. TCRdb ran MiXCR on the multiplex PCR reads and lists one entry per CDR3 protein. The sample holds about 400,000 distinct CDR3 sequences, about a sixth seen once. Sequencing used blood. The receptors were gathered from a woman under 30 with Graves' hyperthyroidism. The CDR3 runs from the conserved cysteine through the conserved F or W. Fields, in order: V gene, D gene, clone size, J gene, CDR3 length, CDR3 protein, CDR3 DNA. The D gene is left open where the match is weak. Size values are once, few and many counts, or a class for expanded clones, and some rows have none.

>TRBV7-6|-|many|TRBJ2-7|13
CASSGGGGYEQYF
TGTGCCAGCAGCGGCGGAGGAGGGTACGAGCAGTACTTC
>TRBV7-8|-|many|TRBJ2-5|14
CASSLAAVQETQYF
TGTGCCAGCAGCTTAGCAGCCGTTCAAGAGACCCAGTACTTC
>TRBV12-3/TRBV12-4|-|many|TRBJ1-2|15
CASSWDERPNYGYTF
TGTGCCAGCAGCTGGGATGAGCGGCCTAACTATGGCTACACCTTC
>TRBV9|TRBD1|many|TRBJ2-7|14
CASSAGQGEREQYF
TGTGCCAGCAGCGCCGGACAGGGCGAGCGCGAGCAGTACTTC
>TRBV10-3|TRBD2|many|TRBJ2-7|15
CAISESMTSGYEQYF
TGTGCCATCAGTGAGTCGATGACTAGCGGGTACGAGCAGTACTTC
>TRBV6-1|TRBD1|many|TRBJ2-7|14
CASRYWDSAYEQYF
TGTGCCAGCCGATATTGGGACAGCGCCTACGAGCAGTACTTC
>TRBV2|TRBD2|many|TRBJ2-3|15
CASSPGLASTDTQYF
TGTGCCAGCAGCCCGGGACTAGCGAGCACAGATACGCAGTATTTT
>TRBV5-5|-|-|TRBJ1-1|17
CASSDAPGRTINTEAFF
TGTGCCAGCAGCGACGCCCCGGGCCGGACCATAAACACTGAAGCTTTCTTT
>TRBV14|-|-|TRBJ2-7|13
CASSQLASYEQYF
TGTGCCAGCAGCCAACTGGCCTCCTACGAGCAGTACTTC
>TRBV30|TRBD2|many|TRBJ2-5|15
CAWSPGLAGGETQYF
TGTGCCTGGAGTCCAGGACTAGCGGGAGGAGAGACCCAGTACTTC
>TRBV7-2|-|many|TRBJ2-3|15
CASSLQGVKTDTQYF
TGTGCCAGCAGCTTACAAGGGGTCAAAACAGATACGCAGTATTTT
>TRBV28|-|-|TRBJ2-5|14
CASSFFRGAETQYF
TGTGCCAGCAGTTTCTTCAGGGGCGCCGAGACCCAGTACTTC
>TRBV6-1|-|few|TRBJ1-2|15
CASSPYRDGDYGYTF
TGTGCCAGTTCCCCCTACAGGGATGGGGACTATGGCTACACCTTC
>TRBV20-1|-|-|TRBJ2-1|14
CSAPRERTYNEQLF
TGCAGTGCCCCCAGGGAGCGTACCTACAATGAGCAGCTCTTC
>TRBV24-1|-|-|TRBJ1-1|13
CATMVGPNTEAFF
TGTGCCACCATGGTGGGTCCGAACACTGAAGCTTTCTTT
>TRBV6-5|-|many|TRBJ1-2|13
CASSYTGPYGYTF
TGTGCCAGCAGTTACACAGGGCCCTATGGCTACACCTTC
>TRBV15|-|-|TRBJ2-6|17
CATSRAGRTSGANVLTF
TGTGCCACCAGCAGGGCGGGACGGACCTCTGGGGCCAACGTCCTGACTTTC
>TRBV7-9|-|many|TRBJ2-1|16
CASSHEVLGAVREQFF
TGTGCCAGCAGCCACGAGGTCCTTGGGGCTGTTAGGGAGCAGTTCTTC
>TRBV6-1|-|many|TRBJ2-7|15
CASRHDRDTSYEQYF
TGTGCCAGCAGACATGACCGGGACACCTCCTACGAGCAGTACTTC
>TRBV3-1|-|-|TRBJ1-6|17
CASSQDRALPSNSPPHF
TGTGCCAGCAGCCAAGACCGGGCACTGCCTTCTAATTCACCCCCCCACTTT
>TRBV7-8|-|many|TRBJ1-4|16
CASSQSGPWRVGKLFF
TGTGCCAGCAGCCAATCCGGGCCCTGGAGGGTTGGAAAACTGTTTTTT
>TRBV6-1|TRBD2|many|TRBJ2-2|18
CASSPRTTSELNTGELFF
TGTGCCAGCAGTCCCCGGACGACTAGCGAGTTGAACACCGGGGAGCTGTTTTTT
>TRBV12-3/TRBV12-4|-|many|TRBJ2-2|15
CASSLGPQRTGELFF
TGTGCCAGCAGTTTAGGGCCACAACGGACCGGGGAGCTGTTTTTT
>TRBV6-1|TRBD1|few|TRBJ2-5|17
CASTLNLGVDRAETQYF
TGTGCCAGTACCTTGAATTTGGGCGTGGACAGGGCGGAGACCCAGTACTTC
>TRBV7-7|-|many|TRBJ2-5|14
CASSPGPSKETQYF
TGTGCTAGCAGCCCAGGCCCCTCGAAGGAGACCCAGTACTTC
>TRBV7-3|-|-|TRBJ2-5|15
CASSLRAGFSETQYF
TGTGCCAGCAGCTTACGGGCAGGGTTCTCAGAGACCCAGTACTTC
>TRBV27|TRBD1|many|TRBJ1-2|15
CASSLSRTGGNGYTF
TGTGCCAGCAGTTTATCAAGGACAGGGGGCAATGGCTACACCTTC
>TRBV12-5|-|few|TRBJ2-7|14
CASGLFPNSYEQYF
TGTGCTAGTGGTTTGTTTCCAAATTCCTACGAGCAGTACTTC
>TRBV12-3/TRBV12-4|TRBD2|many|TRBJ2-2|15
CASSLRLAGTGELFF
TGTGCCAGCAGTTTACGGCTAGCGGGCACCGGGGAGCTGTTTTTT
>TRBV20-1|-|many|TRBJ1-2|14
CSAMEFVRKSGYTF
TGCAGTGCTATGGAGTTCGTCCGTAAAAGCGGCTACACCTTC
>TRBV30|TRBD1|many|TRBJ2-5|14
CAWSVSGGGETQYF
TGTGCCTGGAGTGTTTCAGGGGGCGGAGAGACCCAGTACTTC
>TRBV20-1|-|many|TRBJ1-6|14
CSARVGREISPLHF
TGCAGTGCTAGAGTGGGCAGGGAGATATCACCCCTCCACTTT
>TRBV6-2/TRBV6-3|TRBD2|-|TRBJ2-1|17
CASSRARVAGGLDEQFF
TGTGCCAGCAGCCGGGCCCGGGTAGCGGGGGGGCTTGATGAGCAGTTCTTC
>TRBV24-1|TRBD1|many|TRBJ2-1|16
CATSDQGQGFDNEQFF
TGTGCCACCAGTGATCAGGGACAGGGTTTCGACAATGAGCAGTTCTTC
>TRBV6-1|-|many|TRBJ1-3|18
CASSEIWGGRYSGNTIYF
TGTGCCAGCAGTGAAATATGGGGTGGGAGGTACTCTGGAAACACCATATATTTT
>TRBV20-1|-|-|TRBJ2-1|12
CSAESSYNEQFF
TGCAGTGCAGAGAGCTCCTACAATGAGCAGTTCTTC
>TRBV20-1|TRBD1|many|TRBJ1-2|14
CSARDRKKEDGYTF
TGCAGTGCTAGGGACAGGAAGAAAGAGGATGGCTACACCTTC
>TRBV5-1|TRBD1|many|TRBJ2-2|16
CASSPIRGTGAGELFF
TGCGCCAGCAGCCCGATACGAGGGACAGGGGCCGGGGAGCTGTTTTTT
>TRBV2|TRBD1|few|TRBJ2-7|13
CASRAGTGSEQYF
TGTGCCAGCAGGGCCGGGACAGGGTCTGAGCAGTACTTC
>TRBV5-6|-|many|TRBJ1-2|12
CASSLGEGGYTF
TGTGCCAGCAGCTTGGGGGAGGGTGGCTACACCTTC
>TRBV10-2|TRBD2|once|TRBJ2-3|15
CASRMTSECSDTQYF
TGCGCCAGCAGGATGACTAGCGAGTGCTCAGATACGCAGTATTTT
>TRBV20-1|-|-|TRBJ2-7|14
CSARGPVMGYEQYF
TGCAGTGCTAGAGGACCCGTAATGGGGTACGAGCAGTACTTC
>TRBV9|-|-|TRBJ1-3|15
CASSVGPLLGNTIYF
TGTGCCAGCAGCGTAGGTCCGTTGCTGGGAAACACCATATATTTT
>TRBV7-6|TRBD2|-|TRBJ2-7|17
CASSLAPLAGNSYEQYF
TGTGCCAGCAGCTTAGCTCCCCTAGCGGGGAACTCCTACGAGCAGTACTTC
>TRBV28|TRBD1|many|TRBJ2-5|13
CASGQGQQETQYF
TGTGCCAGCGGACAGGGCCAACAAGAGACCCAGTACTTC
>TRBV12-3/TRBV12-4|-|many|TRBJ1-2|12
CAVSGTGYGYTF
TGTGCCGTATCCGGAACAGGCTATGGCTACACCTTC
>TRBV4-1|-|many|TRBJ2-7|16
CASSQDRTWGTYEQYF
TGCGCCAGCAGCCAAGACCGGACGTGGGGCACCTACGAGCAGTACTTC